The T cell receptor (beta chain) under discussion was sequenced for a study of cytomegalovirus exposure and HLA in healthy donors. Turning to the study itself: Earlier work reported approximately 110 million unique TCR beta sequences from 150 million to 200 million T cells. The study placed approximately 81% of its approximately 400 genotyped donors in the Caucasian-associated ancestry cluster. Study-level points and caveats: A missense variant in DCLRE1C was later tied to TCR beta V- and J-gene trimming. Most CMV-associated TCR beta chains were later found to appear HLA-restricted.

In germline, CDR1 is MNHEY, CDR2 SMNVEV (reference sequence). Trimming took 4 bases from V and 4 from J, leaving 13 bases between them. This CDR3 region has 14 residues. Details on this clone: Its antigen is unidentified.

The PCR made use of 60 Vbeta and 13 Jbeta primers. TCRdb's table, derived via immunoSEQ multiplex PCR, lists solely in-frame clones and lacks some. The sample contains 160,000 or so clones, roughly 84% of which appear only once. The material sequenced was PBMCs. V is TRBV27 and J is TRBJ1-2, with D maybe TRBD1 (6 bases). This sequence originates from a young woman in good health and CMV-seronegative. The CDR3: CASSYIQGGYGYTF. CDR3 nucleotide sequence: TGTGCCAGCAGTTATATACAGGGCGGCTATGGCTACACCTTC.